The next 29 T cell receptor beta chains were all read from a single sample in a study of regulatory T cells in long-lasting Graves disease. In building TCR beta libraries, iRepertoire HTBI primers were used together with Arm-PCR of CDR3 regions. Via MiXCR, TCRdb re-called the multiplex PCR reads, giving one row per CDR3 protein. Among about 440,000 distinct CDR3 sequences listed, less than 20% were seen once. Time point reported: newly diagnosed GD, antithyroid drugs for less than 3 months. Scientists built the TCR library using RNA that was extracted from PBMCs. The data were also submitted as part of a second study, on T cells in Graves' hyperthyroidism and ophthalmopathy.

The sample was peripheral blood mononuclear cells (PBMCs), taken at new diagnosis, from a patient treated with antithyroid drugs. Receptor source: a woman aged 25 to 39 with Graves disease.

This clonotype has just a few counts. The chain is built from TRBV20-1 and TRBJ1-6; D is perhaps TRBD1 (6 bases). From germline, CDR1 is DFQATT and CDR2 SNEGSKA (reference sequence). The CDR3 totals 15 residues. The ends were cut back, 1 base at V and 7 bases at J, with 14 bases in the middle. CDR3 nucleotides: TGCAGTGCTAGAGCGGGGGGGCGAAGCAATTCACCCCTCCACTTT. Translating it yields CSARAGGRSNSPLHF.

This clonotype was found a few times. The CDR3 nucleotides read TGTGCCAGCAGCGGCACTTTCGCCGGAAACACCATATATTTT. This translates into CASSGTFAGNTIYF. This chain links TRBV3-1 with TRBJ1-3; D gene uncertain. Trimming took off 5 bases at V and 4 bases at J, with 12 bases between the two ends. The germline V gene encodes CDR1 LGHDT and CDR2 YNNKEL (reference sequence). The CDR3 covers 14 residues. The complete variable domain, with remaining parts taken from reference TRBV3-1 and TRBJ1-3, reads DTAVSQTPKYLVTQMGNDKSIKCEQNLGHDTMYWYKQDSKKFLKIMFSYNNKELIINETVPNRFSPKSPDKAHLNLHINSLELGDSAVYFCASSGTFAGNTIYFGEGSWLTVV.

The chain is built from TRBV10-3 and TRBJ2-7, with 13 nucleotides matching TRBD2. Trimming cost V 6 bases and J 2 bases; bases outside gene matches: 13. The germline CDR1 and CDR2 sequences are ENHRY and SYGVKD. This CDR3 region has 18 residues. DNA for the CDR3: TGTGCCATCAGCCCCGGACTAGCGGGAGTCTCCTTTCCCTACGAGCAGTACTTC. Protein product: CAISPGLAGVSFPYEQYF.

The table lists this clonotype with a few counts. This chain connects TRBV20-1 to TRBJ2-1; 8 bases fit TRBD2. V gave up 6 bases and J gave up 9 bases; unmatched junction bases: 13. Per the germline V gene, CDR1 is DFQATT and CDR2 is SNEGSKA (reference sequence). The CDR3 has 14 residues. CDR3 residues: CSAPPPGRASEQFF. The CDR3, as DNA: TGCAGTGCCCCACCCCCCGGGAGGGCGAGTGAGCAGTTCTTC.

The chain links TRBV20-1 to TRBJ2-2; 10 nucleotides align to TRBD2. Germline V gives CDR1 DFQATT, CDR2 SNEGSKA (reference sequence). The CDR3 consists of 17 residues. With V trimmed by 5 bases and J by 7 bases, 16 bases remained unmatched. The CDR3 reads CSAFPRELAGRVGELFF. Written as DNA, the CDR3 is TGCAGTGCTTTCCCCAGAGAACTAGCGGGAAGGGTCGGGGAGCTGTTTTTT.

The chain joins TRBV27 to TRBJ1-2, with 7 nucleotides matching TRBD1. This CDR3 is built from 14 residues. V gave up 3 bases and J gave up 4 bases; unmatched junction bases: 5. CDR1 MNHEY and CDR2 SMNVEV come from the germline V gene (reference sequence). The CDR3, as DNA: TGTGCCAGCAGTTTTGAAGGGGGCGCCTATGGCTACACCTTC. Translated: CASSFEGGAYGYTF.

In its sample, this clonotype was seen many times. The chain joins TRBV12-3 or TRBV12-4 to TRBJ2-3; D might be TRBD2 (6 bases). There are 14 residues in the CDR3. V dropped 5 bases and J dropped 4 bases, with 13 bases sitting between them. CDR3 nucleotides: TGTGCCAGCAGTCAACTGAGCGGGCCAGATACGCAGTATTTT. It is translated as CASSQLSGPDTQYF.

This clonotype occurred many times. One junction end disagrees with the germline gene, perhaps due to a read error. The J gene is TRBJ1-2, the V gene TRBV28, with D perhaps matching TRBD1 (6 bases). Germline V gives CDR1 MDHEN, CDR2 SYDVKM. The CDR3 runs to 13 residues. The CDR3 bases are TGTGCCAGCGGTTTCGAGGGGGAATATGGCTACACCTTC. It is translated as CASGFEGEYGYTF.

The rearrangement joins TRBV20-1 to TRBJ2-3, with TRBD2 matching over 7 bases. The V gene end was trimmed by 6 bases and the J gene end by 5 bases; junction bases not matched to a gene: 11. CDR1 and CDR2 from the germline V gene are DFQATT and SNEGSKA (reference sequence). The CDR3 totals 14 residues. The CDR3: CSATRGRALDTQYF. As DNA, the CDR3 is TGCAGTGCCACGCGTGGGAGGGCCTTAGATACGCAGTATTTT.

This clonotype came up many times. CDR3 nucleotide sequence: TGTGCCAGCAGCTTACCCGAAGACAGCTACGAGCAGTACTTC. Translated, it gives CASSLPEDSYEQYF. The chain joins TRBV7-2 to TRBJ2-7, with D possibly TRBD1 on 5 matching bases. V dropped 2 bases and J dropped 3 bases, with 11 bases sitting between them. Germline CDR1 is SGHTA and CDR2 is FQGNSA. The CDR3 runs to 14 residues.

This clonotype was counted many times. The V call is TRBV28, the J call TRBJ1-1, with D maybe TRBD1 (6 bases). From germline, CDR1 is MDHEN and CDR2 SYDVKM. The CDR3 is 17 amino acids. V was shortened by 3 bases and J by 2 bases, with 19 bases between the two germline ends. The CDR3 DNA follows: TGTGCCAGCAGTTTTAGTGTGGGGTTGGACAGTAACACTGAAGCTTTCTTT. Translated, it gives CASSFSVGLDSNTEAFF.

The genes are TRBV28 and TRBJ2-7; D unresolved. The V and J ends lost 6 bases and 2 bases respectively, with 8 bases between them. Germline-derived CDR1 and CDR2 are MDHEN and SYDVKM. This CDR3 is 12 amino acids long. The CDR3 sequence is CASRAGPYEQYF. The CDR3 DNA is TGTGCCAGCAGGGCAGGACCCTACGAGCAGTACTTC.

The V and J genes are TRBV9 and TRBJ2-7; 11 bases agree with TRBD1. This CDR3 is built from 14 residues. CDR1 and CDR2 from the germline V gene are SGDLS and YYNGEE. The V gene end was trimmed by 1 base and the J gene end by 6 bases; junction bases not matched to a gene: 3. The CDR3 sequence is CASSVMDRGPEQYF. Written as DNA, the CDR3 is TGTGCCAGCAGCGTAATGGACAGGGGGCCCGAGCAGTACTTC.

The V gene is TRBV28, the J gene TRBJ1-5, with TRBD1 as a possible D gene (6 bases). Germline V CDR1 and CDR2: MDHEN, SYDVKM. V was cut by 3 bases and J by 3 bases, with 21 bases left in between. The CDR3 has 18 residues. The CDR3 is CASSFPRGRQGPNQPQHF. The CDR3 DNA reads as TGTGCCAGCAGTTTCCCCCGGGGGCGGCAGGGGCCCAATCAGCCCCAGCATTTT.

This clonotype was picked up a small number of times. The chain combines TRBV5-6 with TRBJ2-1; D possibly corresponds to TRBD1 (6 bases). CDR3 length equals 17 residues. The germline gives CDR1 SGHDT, CDR2 YYEEEE. V lost 4 bases to trimming and J lost 4 bases, with 21 bases between them. The CDR3 region has the DNA TGTGCCAGCAGCGTGGTAACCGGGACAAACTCTTACAATGAGCAGTTCTTC. Translating gives CASSVVTGTNSYNEQFF.

This clonotype has a count of ten or more. The V gene is TRBV28, the J gene TRBJ2-1; no reliable D call. Germline V gene sequence: CDR1 MDHEN, CDR2 SYDVKM. This CDR3 is 12 amino acids long. Trimming cost V 5 bases and J 6 bases, with 8 bases left between them. Here the CDR3 reads CASSGLINEQFF. The CDR3, as DNA: TGTGCCAGCAGTGGGTTGATCAATGAGCAGTTCTTC.

This clonotype was detected many times. The CDR3: CASSYSAGAENTEAFF. CDR3 nucleotides: TGTGCCAGCAGTTACTCGGCAGGGGCCGAGAACACTGAAGCTTTCTTT. The rearrangement uses TRBV6-5 and TRBJ1-1, with TRBD1 as a possible D gene (6 bases). V lost 0 bases, J lost 1 base, and 12 bases lay in between. The CDR3 is made up of 16 amino acids. Germline values: CDR1 MNHEY, CDR2 SVGAGI.

This clonotype was seen many times. This chain joins TRBV27 and TRBJ2-1; TRBD2 might be the D (5 bases). The CDR3 length is 12 residues. V was shortened by 1 base and J by 8 bases, with 6 bases between the two germline ends. Germline V lookup: CDR1 MNHEY, CDR2 SMNVEV (reference sequence). The CDR3 DNA sequence: TGTGCCAGCAGTTTATACGGGGATGAGCAGTTCTTC. This translates into CASSLYGDEQFF.

This clonotype was counted many times. V is TRBV30 and J is TRBJ1-2; TRBD1 matches 7 bases. CDR3 length equals 14 residues. Germline CDR1 is GTSNPN and CDR2 is SVGIG (reference sequence). V lost 2 bases and J lost 4; bases outside the gene matches: 7. In DNA, the CDR3 is TGTGCCTGGAGTTATATTACAGGGGCCTATGGCTACACCTTC. Encoded protein: CAWSYITGAYGYTF.

This clonotype was detected ten times or more. The chain recombines TRBV7-2 with TRBJ2-1, with D perhaps TRBD1 or TRBD2 (7 bases each). V gave up 5 bases and J gave up 6 bases, with 11 bases separating them. This CDR3 region has 13 residues. CDR1 and CDR2 (germline): SGHTA, FQGNSA. The CDR3 sequence: CASSRGDSNEQFF. The DNA of the CDR3 is TGTGCCAGCAGCCGGGGGGACAGCAATGAGCAGTTCTTC. Full variable domain (missing parts from reference TRBV7-2 and TRBJ2-1): GAGVSQSPSNKVTEKGKDVELRCDPISGHTALYWYRQSLGQGLEFLIYFQGNSAPDKSGLPSDRFSAERTGGSVSTLTIQRTQQEDSAVYLCASSRGDSNEQFFGPGTRLTVL.

This clonotype showed up just a few times. The chain has TRBV29-1 and TRBJ1-1; D not certain. With 7 bases removed from V and 1 base from J, the gap between germline ends came to 7 bases. Germline V CDR1 and CDR2: SQVTM, ANQGSEA. The length of the CDR3 is 11 residues. In DNA, the CDR3 is TGCAGCGGTCGACAGAACACTGAAGCTTTCTTT. Translation gives CSGRQNTEAFF.

The chain has TRBV3-1 and TRBJ2-2; D gene ambiguous. The CDR3 covers 13 residues. Germline V CDR1 and CDR2: LGHDT, YNNKEL (reference sequence). V lost 5 bases, J lost 5 bases, and 9 bases lay in between. CDR3 loop: CASSYKATGELFF. The CDR3, as DNA: TGTGCCAGCAGCTACAAAGCTACCGGGGAGCTGTTTTTT.

This clonotype was recorded many times. The chain uses TRBV18 and TRBJ1-6; 7 bases line up with TRBD1. With V trimmed by 5 bases and J by 8 bases, 15 bases remained unmatched. Germline V gene data show CDR1 as KGHSH and CDR2 as LQKENI. The CDR3 sequence is 17 residues long. CDR3 protein: CASSRSPWGQGDSPLHF. DNA for the CDR3: TGTGCCAGCTCAAGATCCCCTTGGGGGCAGGGGGATTCACCCCTCCACTTT.

The chain carries TRBV9 and TRBJ2-5, with a possible D match to TRBD2 (6 bases). Trimming cost V 8 bases and J 3 bases, with 23 bases left between them. The CDR3 has 16 amino acids. Germline CDR1 is SGDLS and CDR2 is YYNGEE. The CDR3 coding sequence is TGTGCCAGATTGCTAGCGTCCGTGGGGGAAAAAGAGACCCAGTACTTC. It encodes CARLLASVGEKETQYF.

A remark on this clonotype: At one end the junction does not follow the germline gene, possibly because of a read error. This chain links TRBV5-4 with TRBJ1-1; 7 bases fit TRBD1. The CDR3 runs 14 residues. From germline, CDR1 is SGHNT and CDR2 YYREEE (reference sequence). The CDR3 loop is CASSWRQGNTEDFF. Written as DNA, the CDR3 is TGTGCCAGCAGCTGGCGACAGGGTAACACTGAAGATTTCTTT.

This clonotype was counted ten times or more. Written as DNA, the CDR3 is TGCAGTGCTGGACTTGGACTAGCTTCCGAGCAGTACTTC. Translation gives CSAGLGLASEQYF. The chain carries TRBV20-1 and TRBJ2-7; 8 bases line up with TRBD2. Germline V lookup: CDR1 DFQATT, CDR2 SNEGSKA (reference sequence). The CDR3 runs to 13 residues. V lost 5 bases, J lost 6 bases, and 9 bases stayed unmatched.

Regarding this clonotype: With a much larger clone just one base away, this may be a read error. The V gene is TRBV18, the J gene TRBJ2-5, with TRBD1 identical over 8 bases. The CDR3 is 13 amino acids. The trim removed 6 bases at V and 4 bases at J, leaving 4 bases unmatched. CDR1 KGHSH and CDR2 LQKENI come from the germline V gene. The CDR3 DNA follows: TGTGCCAGCTCGACAGGGGTTGGAGAGACCCAGTACTTC. Its translation: CASSTGVGETQYF.

This clonotype was seen at least ten times. CDR3 loop: CASSQGAGGAGTQYF. DNA for the CDR3: TGTGCCAGCAGCCAAGGAGCGGGAGGGGCCGGTACGCAGTATTTT. The chain couples TRBV3-1 to TRBJ2-3, with 10 bases matching TRBD2. CDR3 size: 15 residues. V gave up 1 base and J gave up 8 bases; unmatched junction bases: 6. From germline, CDR1 is LGHDT and CDR2 YNNKEL (reference sequence).

The V and J genes are TRBV9 and TRBJ2-2; TRBD1 might be the D (6 bases). The germline V gene has CDR1 SGDLS and CDR2 YYNGEE. There are 16 residues in the CDR3. Trimming took 1 base from V and 1 from J, leaving 11 bases between them. DNA of the CDR3: TGTGCCAGCAGCGTAACCACAGGGCAGAACACCGGGGAGCTGTTTTTT. Its protein is CASSVTTGQNTGELFF.